What follows are 17 T cell receptor beta chains derived from one specimen sequenced in a study of beta chain features in type 1 diabetes. General study results and limits: Type 1 diabetes patients showed a moderate but significant shortening of TCRB CDR3s in all four CD4+ subsets.

No antigen is known for these receptors. Isolated RNA was reverse transcribed in full, so expressed TCRB transcripts were sequenced. Measured with immunoSEQ multiplex PCR; TCRdb has only the in-frame clones, and not every one. Of some 240,000 clones in the sample, under 20% were seen once. The source material was naive CD4+ T cells from blood. These receptor sequences come from a man aged 25 to 45 with type 1 diabetes.

This clone was seen a handful of times. The chain has TRBV5-1 and TRBJ2-7; 9 bases align to TRBD1. V gave up 0 bases and J gave up 5 bases; unmatched junction bases: 6. Germline assignment: CDR1 SGHRS and CDR2 YFSETQ. The CDR3 consists of 15 residues. CDR3 sequence (DNA): TGCGCCAGCAGCTTGGTGGGGACAGGGTTGGACGAGCAGTACTTC. This translates into CASSLVGTGLDEQYF.

The rearrangement joins TRBV28 to TRBJ2-1; D possibly corresponds to TRBD2 (5 bases). Germline loops: CDR1 MDHEN, CDR2 SYDVKM. The CDR3 loop spans 14 amino acids. The ends were cut back, 5 bases at V and 1 base at J, with 9 bases in the middle. The CDR3 here is CASSPGMSYNEQFF. The CDR3 coding sequence is TGTGCCAGCAGTCCGGGGATGTCCTACAATGAGCAGTTCTTC.

This chain connects TRBV10-3 to TRBJ2-2, with D perhaps TRBD2 (6 bases). CDR1 and CDR2 from the germline V gene are ENHRY and SYGVKD. The CDR3 has 15 residues. Trimming stripped 5 bases from V and 1 base from J, with 11 bases between. In DNA form, the CDR3 reads TGTGCCATCAGTTCCGGGACTCAGAACACCGGGGAGCTGTTTTTT. This codes for CAISSGTQNTGELFF.

In DNA form, the CDR3 reads TGTGCCCGGTTAGGGGGCGCGAACACCGGGGAGCTGTTTTTT. Amino acid sequence: CARLGGANTGELFF. The J gene is TRBJ2-2, the V gene TRBV30; TRBD1 matches 7 bases. The CDR3 spans 14 residues. Per germline, CDR1 GTSNPN and CDR2 SVGIG (reference sequence). J lost 0 bases, V lost 8 bases, and 6 bases had no gene match.

Only a few counts were recorded for this clone. The J gene is TRBJ2-3, the V gene TRBV5-1; 7 nucleotides agree with TRBD1. V was pared by 4 bases and J by 1 base, with 3 bases of the junction left unmatched. Per the germline V gene, CDR1 is SGHRS and CDR2 is YFSETQ. This CDR3 is 14 amino acids long. CDR3: CASSPGTGTDTQYF. The CDR3 coding sequence is TGCGCCAGCAGCCCCGGGACAGGCACAGATACGCAGTATTTT.

This clone was seen a few times. The rearrangement joins TRBV29-1 to TRBJ2-7, with TRBD2 matching over 9 bases. The CDR3 covers 17 residues. In germline, CDR1 is SQVTM, CDR2 ANQGSEA. The trim removed 4 bases at V and 1 base at J, leaving 14 bases unmatched. The DNA of the CDR3 is TGCAGCGTTGGAGGGGCCCCCCGCGGGAGGGCGTCCTACGAGCAGTACTTC. Its protein is CSVGGAPRGRASYEQYF.

This clone was seen a few times. The V and J genes are TRBV30 and TRBJ2-4; 9 bases are shared with TRBD2. The CDR3 is 15 residues long. With V trimmed by 3 bases and J by 15 bases, 18 bases remained unmatched. The V gene's germline CDR1 is GTSNPN and CDR2 SVGIG (reference sequence). The CDR3 bases are TGTGCCTGGAGGGCCCTAGGCGGGAGGGCCGCTAATGTGTACTTC. Translating gives CAWRALGGRAANVYF.

This clone has a handful of counts. The genes are TRBV11-2 and TRBJ2-4; D is tentatively TRBD1 or TRBD2 (5 bases each). Per germline, CDR1 SGHAT and CDR2 FQNNGV. Deletions cut 0 bases from V and 9 bases from J, with 21 bases between. CDR3 size: 17 residues. CDR3 coding DNA: TGTGCCAGCAGCTTAGACCTCTCGAGGTCCATTGGGGGCATTCAGTACTTC. Protein product: CASSLDLSRSIGGIQYF.

This clone was seen more than once but under ten times. The CDR3 DNA sequence: TGTGCCAGCAGCACGACAGGGGTCAGCACAGATACGCAGTATTTT. It yields the protein CASSTTGVSTDTQYF. The chain links TRBV5-4 to TRBJ2-3; 8 bases align to TRBD1. This CDR3 comprises 15 residues. Germline CDR1 is SGHNT and CDR2 is YYREEE (reference sequence). After removal of 4 bases from V and 0 bases from J, the junction contained 4 bases not matched to a gene.

CDR3 residues: CATSRAAGAYLNYGYTF. Written as DNA, the CDR3 is TGTGCCACCAGCAGAGCGGCAGGGGCTTACCTTAACTATGGCTACACCTTC. The chain has TRBV15 and TRBJ1-2, with a possible D match to TRBD1 (6 bases). The CDR3 has 17 residues. V was cut by 1 base and J by 1 base, with 16 bases left in between. Germline values: CDR1 LNHNV, CDR2 YYDKDF (reference sequence).

The genes are TRBV29-1 and TRBJ2-5; 7 bases are shared with TRBD2. CDR3 length: 14 amino acids. The germline CDR1 and CDR2 sequences are SQVTM and ANQGSEA. V lost 6 bases and J lost 2; bases outside the gene matches: 9. DNA for the CDR3: TGCAGCGTCGGCCGGGGGGAACGACAAGAGACCCAGTACTTC. Translation: CSVGRGERQETQYF.

The chain couples TRBV30 to TRBJ2-2, with unresolved D. CDR1 and CDR2 from the germline V gene are GTSNPN and SVGIG (reference sequence). V lost 0 bases, J lost 1 base, and 6 bases lay in between. The CDR3 length is 14 residues. The CDR3 reads CAWSVRQNTGELFF. CDR3 bases: TGTGCCTGGAGTGTGAGACAGAACACCGGGGAGCTGTTTTTT.

This clone was recorded at least ten times. The V gene is TRBV4-2, the J gene TRBJ2-4, with no clear D. The CDR3 extends over 14 amino acids. Deletions cut 0 bases from V and 14 bases from J, with 17 bases between. Germline values: CDR1 LGHNA, CDR2 YNFKEQ. The CDR3 DNA follows: TGTGCCAGCAGCCAAGATCTTCAGACAAGATCCGAGTACTTC. This sequence encodes CASSQDLQTRSEYF.

The chain is built from TRBV7-2 and TRBJ2-7; D could derive from TRBD1 or TRBD2 (5 bases each). V was trimmed by 6 bases and J by 6 bases, leaving 21 bases between them. CDR1 SGHTA and CDR2 FQGNSA come from the germline V gene. This CDR3 region has 15 residues. The CDR3 DNA follows: TGTGCCAGCAGGCTTAATTCGGGACGCCTGGGCGAGCAGTACTTC. This sequence encodes CASRLNSGRLGEQYF.

This clone was recorded a few times. This sequence joins TRBV29-1 and TRBJ2-5; 8 nucleotides match TRBD1. This CDR3 has 13 amino acids. J was trimmed by 4 bases and V by 7 bases; bases with no gene match: 8. Germline V gene lookup returns CDR1 SQVTM and CDR2 ANQGSEA. In nucleotides, the CDR3 is TGCAGCGCTTTGACAGGGGCTCCAGAGACCCAGTACTTC. Its protein product is CSALTGAPETQYF.

The gene calls are TRBV5-1 and TRBJ2-1; D might be TRBD1 (5 bases). Looked up from germline, CDR1 is SGHRS and CDR2 is YFSETQ. The CDR3 is 14 amino acids. With 0 bases removed from V and 2 bases from J, the gap between germline ends came to 6 bases. The CDR3 region is CASSLADTYNEQFF. The CDR3 bases are TGCGCCAGCAGCTTGGCGGACACCTACAATGAGCAGTTCTTC.

This clone was seen more than once but under ten times. The chain has TRBV9 and TRBJ2-3, with 10 bases matching TRBD1. Per germline, CDR1 SGDLS and CDR2 YYNGEE. Trimming removed 4 bases from V and 3 bases from J; junction bases left unmatched: 5. The CDR3 contains 15 residues. This CDR3 is CASSRDRGVTDTQYF. In DNA form, the CDR3 reads TGTGCCAGCAGCAGGGACAGGGGTGTTACAGATACGCAGTATTTT.